A selection of T cell receptor beta chains follows, all from one sample in a study of blood T cell repertoires in COVID-19. The table came from immunoSEQ multiplex PCR; TCRdb's copy has only in-frame clones and leaves some out. The sample carries 200,000 to 300,000 clones, approximately 85% recorded once. Sequenced material: PBMCs or T cells enriched from blood (not recorded which). All receptors derive from a woman in her forties or fifties who had recovered from COVID-19. Each CDR3 is given with its conserved first and last residue. Each record gives: clone size, J gene, V gene, D gene, CDR3 protein, CDR3 DNA. The D gene is left open where the match is weak. Where a row states a size, it is once, few, many or the class of an expanded clone; other rows omit it.

. TRBJ2-3 TRBV3-1/TRBV3-2 TRBD2 CASSQVAGSFTDTQYF TGTGCCAGCAGCCAAGTAGCGGGGTCTTTCACAGATACGCAGTATTTT
. TRBJ2-2 TRBV18 TRBD2 CASSPRLAGPNTGELFF TGTGCCAGCTCACCACGACTAGCGGGCCCGAACACCGGGGAGCTGTTTTTT
. TRBJ1-2 TRBV12-3/TRBV12-4 . CASSFPGYGYTF TGTGCCAGCAGTTTTCCGGGGTATGGCTACACCTTC
. TRBJ2-5 TRBV4-1 . CASSQEAGRLETQYF TGCGCCAGCAGCCAAGAGGCGGGAAGGTTGGAGACCCAGTACTTC
. TRBJ1-2 TRBV5-4 . CASSQDRGYTF TGTGCCAGCAGCCAAGACAGGGGCTACACCTTC
. TRBJ2-7 TRBV11-3 . CASSSDRSRGQYF TGTGCCAGCAGCTCAGACAGGTCCCGGGGGCAGTACTTC
few TRBJ2-7 TRBV4-1 TRBD1 CASSLNPRQGSYEQYF TGCGCCAGCAGCCTCAATCCGAGACAGGGTTCCTACGAGCAGTACTTC
few TRBJ2-1 TRBV11-2 . CASSPAGSYNEQFF TGTGCCAGCAGCCCGGCGGGGTCCTACAATGAGCAGTTCTTC
. TRBJ2-6 TRBV19 TRBD1 CASSKGQGSGANVLTF TGTGCCAGTAGTAAAGGACAGGGGTCTGGGGCCAACGTCCTGACTTTC
once TRBJ1-1 TRBV18 . CASSPPGTGYTEAFF TGTGCCAGCTCACCACCGGGCACAGGGTACACTGAAGCTTTCTTT
once TRBJ1-1 TRBV7-2 . CASSLVGRGEAFF TGTGCCAGCAGCTTAGTAGGCCGGGGGGAAGCTTTCTTT
. TRBJ2-1 TRBV5-6 . CASSLTGGRVYNEQFF TGTGCCAGCAGCTTGACCGGGGGAAGGGTGTACAATGAGCAGTTCTTC
. TRBJ1-5 TRBV4-1 . CASSQTTDFNQPQHF TGCGCCAGCAGCCAGACGACAGACTTCAATCAGCCCCAGCATTTT
. TRBJ1-2 TRBV4-1 TRBD1 CASSHVKTGGKPLINYGYTF TGCGCCAGCAGCCATGTAAAAACAGGGGGAAAACCCCTAATTAACTATGGCTACACCTTC
once TRBJ1-6 TRBV6-5 . CASSYSEGIGNSPLHF TGTGCCAGCAGTTACTCGGAGGGGATCGGTAATTCACCCCTCCACTTT
. TRBJ2-1 TRBV9 . CASSVGSRYGEQFF TGTGCCAGCAGCGTAGGGTCACGGTATGGTGAGCAGTTCTTC
. TRBJ2-7 TRBV28 . CASTRSLGRPLEQYF TGTGCCAGCACCCGTTCTTTAGGGAGACCCCTCGAGCAGTACTTC
. TRBJ1-3 TRBV4-1 . CASSQPDRDSGNTIYF TGCGCCAGCAGCCAACCCGACAGAGACTCTGGAAACACCATATATTTT
. TRBJ1-1 TRBV6-5 . CASSYIPGFMNTEAFF TGTGCCAGCAGTTACATACCAGGGTTCATGAACACTGAAGCTTTCTTT
. TRBJ1-1 TRBV4-1 TRBD1 CASSQRQGAEAFF TGCGCCAGCAGCCAACGACAGGGCGCTGAAGCTTTCTTT
once TRBJ1-5 TRBV6-5 TRBD1 CASSYGTGVNQPQHF TGTGCCAGCAGTTACGGGACAGGAGTAAATCAGCCCCAGCATTTT
. TRBJ2-1 TRBV28 . CASRRKNEQFF TGTGCCAGCAGGCGGAAAAATGAGCAGTTCTTC
once TRBJ1-4 TRBV7-2 TRBD1 CASRPTGWNEKLFF TGTGCCAGCAGACCGACAGGGTGGAATGAAAAACTGTTTTTT
once TRBJ2-5 TRBV19 . CASSSGFVRETQYF TGTGCCAGTAGTAGCGGCTTTGTACGAGAGACCCAGTACTTC
. TRBJ1-5 TRBV12-3/TRBV12-4 . CASSSGFQPQHF TGTGCCAGCAGTTCAGGGTTCCAGCCCCAGCATTTT
. TRBJ2-5 TRBV11-3 TRBD1 CASSFRAGGFISLETQYF TGTGCCAGCAGCTTCAGGGCAGGGGGATTCATTTCCTTGGAGACCCAGTACTTC
. TRBJ2-1 TRBV4-3 TRBD1 CASSLGFGQAYNEQFF TGCGCCAGCAGCCTCGGTTTTGGACAGGCCTACAATGAGCAGTTCTTC
. TRBJ1-1 TRBV5-6 TRBD1 CASSPRQGWDTEAFF TGTGCCAGCAGCCCCCGACAGGGATGGGACACTGAAGCTTTCTTT
. TRBJ1-5 TRBV6-2/TRBV6-3 TRBD1 CASSHGTGGVQPQHF TGTGCCAGCAGTCATGGGACAGGAGGGGTTCAGCCCCAGCATTTT
. TRBJ2-1 TRBV27 TRBD2 CASSNLFPAGGTNEQFF TGTGCCAGCAGCAACCTTTTCCCAGCGGGGGGAACCAATGAGCAGTTCTTC
. TRBJ1-5 TRBV2 . CASSAALGVGNQPQHF TGTGCCAGCAGCGCGGCTCTCGGGGTCGGGAATCAGCCCCAGCATTTT
. TRBJ1-2 TRBV4-3 . CASSQHRDLNYGYTF TGCGCCAGCAGCCAACACAGAGACCTTAACTATGGCTACACCTTC
. TRBJ1-2 TRBV2 TRBD1 CASNPGTANYGYTF TGTGCCAGCAATCCCGGGACAGCTAACTATGGCTACACCTTC
. TRBJ2-7 TRBV10-1 . CASSEGAWGEQYF TGCGCCAGCAGTGAGGGGGCATGGGGCGAGCAGTACTTC
. TRBJ2-3 TRBV5-1 . CASSLDGRSTDTQYF TGCGCCAGCAGCTTGGATGGGAGAAGCACAGATACGCAGTATTTT
few TRBJ1-5 TRBV18 . CASSPWSDQPQHF TGTGCCAGCTCACCATGGTCAGATCAGCCCCAGCATTTT
. TRBJ1-1 TRBV28 . CASSLSRNTEAFF TGTGCCAGCAGTTTATCCAGGAACACTGAAGCTTTCTTT
once TRBJ1-5 TRBV7-2 . CASSLEYSSNQPQHF TGTGCCAGCAGCTTGGAATATAGCAGCAATCAGCCCCAGCATTTT
. TRBJ2-2 TRBV27 . CASSLQGPLTPTGELFF TGTGCCAGCAGTTTACAGGGGCCGCTCACACCAACCGGGGAGCTGTTTTTT
. TRBJ1-1 TRBV2 . CASSQLTEAFF TGTGCCAGCAGTCAGTTAACTGAAGCTTTCTTT
. TRBJ2-7 TRBV7-6 TRBD2 CASSLSISGGTYEQYF TGTGCCAGCAGCTTATCAATTAGCGGGGGTACCTACGAGCAGTACTTC